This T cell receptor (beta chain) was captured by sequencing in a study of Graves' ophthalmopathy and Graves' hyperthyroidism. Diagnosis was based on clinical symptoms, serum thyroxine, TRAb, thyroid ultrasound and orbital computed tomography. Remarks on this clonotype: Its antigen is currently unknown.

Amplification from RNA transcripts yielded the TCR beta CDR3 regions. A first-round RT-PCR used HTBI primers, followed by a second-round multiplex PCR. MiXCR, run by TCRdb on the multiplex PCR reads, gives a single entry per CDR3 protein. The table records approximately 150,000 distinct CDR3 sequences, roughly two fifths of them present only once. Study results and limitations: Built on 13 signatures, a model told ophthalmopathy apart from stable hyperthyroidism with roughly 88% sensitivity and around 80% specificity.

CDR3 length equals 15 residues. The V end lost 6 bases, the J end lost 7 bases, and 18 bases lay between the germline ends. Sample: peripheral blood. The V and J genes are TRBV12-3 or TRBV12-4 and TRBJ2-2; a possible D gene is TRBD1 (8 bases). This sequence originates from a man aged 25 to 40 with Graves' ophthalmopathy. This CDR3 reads CASRRNRGGNGELFF. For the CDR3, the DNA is TGTGCCAGCAGACGGAACAGGGGGGGAAACGGGGAGCTGTTTTTT.